The rows below give T cell receptor beta chains drawn from one sample of a study of spatial heterogeneity in lung cancer. TCRdb itself ran the 5' RACE reads through MiXCR, one entry per CDR3 protein. The table lists roughly 8,400 distinct CDR3 sequences, roughly 5% of them singletons, with more than 20% in the top ten. The input for sequencing was lung tumor tissue, taken at surgery. Receptors were obtained from a male donor with early-stage non-small cell lung cancer. Both conserved end residues are part of each CDR3. Each record gives: CDR3 DNA, CDR3 protein, CDR3 length, J gene, clone size, D gene, V gene. A D gene is named only where the DNA matches it firmly. Expanded clones are given a class, and other clones once, few, many or no size at all.

CDR3nt: TGTGCCAGCAGTGAGGGCGTAAACACTGAAGCTTTCTTT
CDR3aa: CASSEGVNTEAFF
len: 13
j_gene: TRBJ1-1
abundance: .
d_gene: .
v_gene: TRBV2

CDR3nt: TGTGCCAGCAGTGCGGGGACTAGCGGGATTCAAGAGACCCAGTACTTC
CDR3aa: CASSAGTSGIQETQYF
len: 16
j_gene: TRBJ2-5
abundance: many
d_gene: TRBD2
v_gene: TRBV2

CDR3nt: TGTGCCACCAGCCGAGCGAACACCGGGGAGCTGTTTTTT
CDR3aa: CATSRANTGELFF
len: 13
j_gene: TRBJ2-2
abundance: many
d_gene: .
v_gene: TRBV15

CDR3nt: TGTGCCAGCAGCCCACCGGGACTAGCGCAAGCCTACGAGCAGTACTTC
CDR3aa: CASSPPGLAQAYEQYF
len: 16
j_gene: TRBJ2-7
abundance: many
d_gene: TRBD2
v_gene: TRBV14

CDR3nt: TGTGCCAGCAGCCAAGGCAGGGTCGGGAAGCCCCAGCATTTT
CDR3aa: CASSQGRVGKPQHF
len: 14
j_gene: TRBJ1-5
abundance: many
d_gene: .
v_gene: TRBV3-1

CDR3nt: TGTGCCAGCAGCTTATCGGGGGGCGGCTACGAGCAGTACTTC
CDR3aa: CASSLSGGGYEQYF
len: 14
j_gene: TRBJ2-7
abundance: many
d_gene: .
v_gene: TRBV7-9

CDR3nt: TGTGCCAGCAGTTACTCCGGTGCGAGGAGCGCAGATACGCAGTATTTT
CDR3aa: CASSYSGARSADTQYF
len: 16
j_gene: TRBJ2-3
abundance: medium-sized
d_gene: .
v_gene: TRBV6-5

CDR3nt: TGTGCCTGGAGTATAAAGGGTAGCGGGGAGCTGTTTTTT
CDR3aa: CAWSIKGSGELFF
len: 13
j_gene: TRBJ2-2
abundance: many
d_gene: .
v_gene: TRBV30

CDR3nt: TGTGCCAGCTCACCGGAGAGGGGCACAGATACGCAGTATTTT
CDR3aa: CASSPERGTDTQYF
len: 14
j_gene: TRBJ2-3
abundance: .
d_gene: .
v_gene: TRBV18

CDR3nt: TGTGCCAGCAGCTTCAGGGGGCCGGACTCCTACGAGCAGTACTTC
CDR3aa: CASSFRGPDSYEQYF
len: 15
j_gene: TRBJ2-7
abundance: many
d_gene: TRBD1
v_gene: TRBV11-2

CDR3nt: TGTGCCAGCACTAAGATCCCGCCTGGAAACACCATATATTTT
CDR3aa: CASTKIPPGNTIYF
len: 14
j_gene: TRBJ1-3
abundance: many
d_gene: .
v_gene: TRBV27

CDR3nt: TGTGCCAGCAGTTACTGGGAACGGAGGACTGAAGCTTTCTTT
CDR3aa: CASSYWERRTEAFF
len: 14
j_gene: TRBJ1-1
abundance: .
d_gene: .
v_gene: TRBV6-2/TRBV6-3

CDR3nt: TGTGCCAGCAATGCCGGGCCTATTGAAGCTTTCTTT
CDR3aa: CASNAGPIEAFF
len: 12
j_gene: TRBJ1-1
abundance: medium-sized
d_gene: .
v_gene: TRBV13

CDR3nt: TGTGCCAGCAGCCTTATTGGGGAAAGCTCCTACGAGCAGTACTTC
CDR3aa: CASSLIGESSYEQYF
len: 15
j_gene: TRBJ2-7
abundance: medium-sized
d_gene: .
v_gene: TRBV27

CDR3nt: TGTGCCTGGAGGGGGCCGCTAATTAATGAAAAACTGTTTTTT
CDR3aa: CAWRGPLINEKLFF
len: 14
j_gene: TRBJ1-4
abundance: many
d_gene: .
v_gene: TRBV30

CDR3nt: TGTGCCAGCAGCGTAGGTGGGGGAAAGCAGCCCCAGCATTTT
CDR3aa: CASSVGGGKQPQHF
len: 14
j_gene: TRBJ1-5
abundance: .
d_gene: .
v_gene: TRBV9

CDR3nt: TGCAGCGTTGGATACTGGGGCTACCAAGAGACCCAGTACTTC
CDR3aa: CSVGYWGYQETQYF
len: 14
j_gene: TRBJ2-5
abundance: many
d_gene: .
v_gene: TRBV29-1

CDR3nt: TGTGCCACCAGCAGCCGGGACGGACAAGAGACCCAGTACTTC
CDR3aa: CATSSRDGQETQYF
len: 14
j_gene: TRBJ2-5
abundance: medium-sized
d_gene: .
v_gene: TRBV15

CDR3nt: TGCAGCGTTGAAGTAGCGGGAGCTTACAATGAGCAGTTCTTC
CDR3aa: CSVEVAGAYNEQFF
len: 14
j_gene: TRBJ2-1
abundance: .
d_gene: TRBD2
v_gene: TRBV29-1

CDR3nt: TGCGCCAGCAGCTCCACTAGCAGCTCCTACGAGCAGTACTTC
CDR3aa: CASSSTSSSYEQYF
len: 14
j_gene: TRBJ2-7
abundance: .
d_gene: .
v_gene: TRBV5-1

CDR3nt: TGCAGCGTAAACGGGGGAGGTGGAAACACCATATATTTT
CDR3aa: CSVNGGGGNTIYF
len: 13
j_gene: TRBJ1-3
abundance: many
d_gene: .
v_gene: TRBV29-1

CDR3nt: TGCGCCAGCAGCCCCGATGCCGCATCGGGCTATGGCTACACCTTC
CDR3aa: CASSPDAASGYGYTF
len: 15
j_gene: TRBJ1-2
abundance: many
d_gene: .
v_gene: TRBV4-1

CDR3nt: TGTGCCAGCAGTGAGCGGGGGGAGACTGAAGCTTTCTTT
CDR3aa: CASSERGETEAFF
len: 13
j_gene: TRBJ1-1
abundance: many
d_gene: .
v_gene: TRBV6-1

CDR3nt: TGTGCCAGCAGCCAAGGCCAGGGGGCCCAAGGGACCCAGTACTTC
CDR3aa: CASSQGQGAQGTQYF
len: 15
j_gene: TRBJ2-5
abundance: many
d_gene: TRBD1
v_gene: TRBV3-1

CDR3nt: TGTGCCAGCAGCCCTGGACAGGGGAGGAAGGTTAGCGGGAGGTTGGGGTCATGGAATGAGCAGTTCTTC
CDR3aa: CASSPGQGRKVSGRLGSWNEQFF
len: 23
j_gene: TRBJ2-1
abundance: .
d_gene: .
v_gene: TRBV7-6

CDR3nt: TGTGCCAGCTCACCACCCGGGGAATACAATGAGCAGTTCTTC
CDR3aa: CASSPPGEYNEQFF
len: 14
j_gene: TRBJ2-1
abundance: many
d_gene: .
v_gene: TRBV18

CDR3nt: TGTGCCAGCAGCTCCATGGGTACGCAGTATTTT
CDR3aa: CASSSMGTQYF
len: 11
j_gene: TRBJ2-3
abundance: medium-sized
d_gene: .
v_gene: TRBV7-8

CDR3nt: TGCGCCAGCAGAACCTCAGGGGGCTCCTACGAGCAGTACTTC
CDR3aa: CASRTSGGSYEQYF
len: 14
j_gene: TRBJ2-7
abundance: medium-sized
d_gene: TRBD1
v_gene: TRBV10-2

CDR3nt: TGTGCCAGCAGCTTTTTCTCAGGGAGGTCCGGGGAGCTGTTTTTT
CDR3aa: CASSFFSGRSGELFF
len: 15
j_gene: TRBJ2-2
abundance: many
d_gene: .
v_gene: TRBV11-3

CDR3nt: TGTGCCAGCTCCCCCGGCGGATTCTACGAGCAGTACTTC
CDR3aa: CASSPGGFYEQYF
len: 13
j_gene: TRBJ2-7
abundance: many
d_gene: .
v_gene: TRBV18

CDR3nt: TGTGCCAGCAGTTACTCTCCCAGATTCTATGGCTACACCTTC
CDR3aa: CASSYSPRFYGYTF
len: 14
j_gene: TRBJ1-2
abundance: .
d_gene: .
v_gene: TRBV6-5

CDR3nt: TGTGCCAGCAGCATCACAGGTCCCGGAAACACCATATATTTT
CDR3aa: CASSITGPGNTIYF
len: 14
j_gene: TRBJ1-3
abundance: many
d_gene: .
v_gene: TRBV7-9

CDR3nt: TGTGCCAGCAGTTTGGACGTACAGATTAATTCACCCCTCCACTTT
CDR3aa: CASSLDVQINSPLHF
len: 15
j_gene: TRBJ1-6
abundance: few
d_gene: .
v_gene: TRBV12-3/TRBV12-4

CDR3nt: TGCAGCGCCAGGGCTAGCTCCGAGGCCCAGTACTTC
CDR3aa: CSARASSEAQYF
len: 12
j_gene: TRBJ2-5
abundance: many
d_gene: .
v_gene: TRBV29-1

CDR3nt: TGCGCCAGCAGCTTGGCCGGGTGGGTCGAAGAGACCCAGTACTTC
CDR3aa: CASSLAGWVEETQYF
len: 15
j_gene: TRBJ2-5
abundance: few
d_gene: .
v_gene: TRBV5-1

CDR3nt: TGTGCCAGCAGCCACCCAGCGGCAGGTGAAAAACTGTTTTTT
CDR3aa: CASSHPAAGEKLFF
len: 14
j_gene: TRBJ1-4
abundance: many
d_gene: .
v_gene: TRBV2

CDR3nt: TGTGCCAGCAGTGCGACGATTAGCACAGATACGCAGTATTTT
CDR3aa: CASSATISTDTQYF
len: 14
j_gene: TRBJ2-3
abundance: medium-sized
d_gene: .
v_gene: TRBV6-1

CDR3nt: TGCAGCGTTGACTGGGGATTTCAAGAGACCCAGTACTTC
CDR3aa: CSVDWGFQETQYF
len: 13
j_gene: TRBJ2-5
abundance: many
d_gene: .
v_gene: TRBV29-1

CDR3nt: TGCAGCGTTCCCCGGACTAGCAATGAGCAGTTCTTC
CDR3aa: CSVPRTSNEQFF
len: 12
j_gene: TRBJ2-1
abundance: many
d_gene: TRBD2
v_gene: TRBV29-1

CDR3nt: TGTGCCAGCAGCTTCGGGACTAGCGGAACCTACGAGCAGTACTTC
CDR3aa: CASSFGTSGTYEQYF
len: 15
j_gene: TRBJ2-7
abundance: many
d_gene: TRBD2
v_gene: TRBV14

CDR3nt: TGTGCCAGCAGCTCTCGCGGACAGGGGTTGATGGAGACCCAGTACTTC
CDR3aa: CASSSRGQGLMETQYF
len: 16
j_gene: TRBJ2-5
abundance: many
d_gene: TRBD1
v_gene: TRBV7-3

CDR3nt: TGCAGCGGTGACCGAGACAATGAGCAGTTCTTC
CDR3aa: CSGDRDNEQFF
len: 11
j_gene: TRBJ2-1
abundance: few
d_gene: .
v_gene: TRBV29-1

CDR3nt: TGTGCCTTAGGGGGGAGTCCACCCCTCCACTTT
CDR3aa: CALGGSPPLHF
len: 11
j_gene: TRBJ1-6
abundance: medium-sized
d_gene: .
v_gene: TRBV2